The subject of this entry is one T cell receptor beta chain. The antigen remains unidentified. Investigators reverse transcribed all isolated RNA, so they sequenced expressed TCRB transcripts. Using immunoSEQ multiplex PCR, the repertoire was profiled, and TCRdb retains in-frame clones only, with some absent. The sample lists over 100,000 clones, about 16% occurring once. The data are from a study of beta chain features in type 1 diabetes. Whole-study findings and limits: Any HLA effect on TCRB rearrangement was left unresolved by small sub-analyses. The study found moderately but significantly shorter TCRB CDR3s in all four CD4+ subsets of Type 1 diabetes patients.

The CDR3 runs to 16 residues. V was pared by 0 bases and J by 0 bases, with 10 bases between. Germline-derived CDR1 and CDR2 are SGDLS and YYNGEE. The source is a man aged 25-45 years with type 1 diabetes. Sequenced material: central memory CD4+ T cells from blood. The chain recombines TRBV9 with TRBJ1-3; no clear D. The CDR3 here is CASSVATGHSGNTIYF. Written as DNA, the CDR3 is TGTGCCAGCAGCGTAGCTACTGGCCACTCTGGAAACACCATATATTTT.